This TCR beta chain was retrieved from a study of T cells in Graves' hyperthyroidism and ophthalmopathy. There were TCR beta CDR3 regions amplified from RNA transcripts. With the HTBI primer set, the TCR CDR3 went through a first round of RT-PCR. A single record per CDR3 protein comes from TCRdb applying MiXCR to the multiplex PCR reads. The table shows roughly 720,000 distinct CDR3 sequences, with 15% to 20% occurring only once. Germline CDR1 is SGHTA and CDR2 is FQGNSA. After removal of 5 bases from V and 5 bases from J, the junction contained 8 bases not matched to a gene. This CDR3 has 16 amino acids. Hyperthyroidism patients were newly diagnosed, had disease duration under 2 months, and were aged 18 to 65 years. Exclusion of patients followed from uncontrolled infection, other autoimmune disease, pregnancy or lactation. Thyroid ultrasound and orbital computed tomography, with clinical symptoms and serum thyroxine and TRAb, informed diagnoses.

This clonotype was obtained from a man aged 45-65 years with Graves' hyperthyroidism. Sequenced: blood. The chain employs TRBV7-2 and TRBJ2-1; 11 nucleotides agree with TRBD2. Here the CDR3 reads CASSPTALAGDNEQFF. CDR3 bases: TGTGCCAGCAGCCCTACCGCACTAGCGGGAGACAATGAGCAGTTCTTC. Full variable domain (missing parts from reference TRBV7-2 and TRBJ2-1): GAGVSQSPSNKVTEKGKDVELRCDPISGHTALYWYRQSLGQGLEFLIYFQGNSAPDKSGLPSDRFSAERTGGSVSTLTIQRTQQEDSAVYLCASSPTALAGDNEQFFGPGTRLTVL.